Below are 21 T cell receptor beta chains sequenced from a single sample in a study of T cell responses to AZD1222 COVID-19 vaccine. Clones were read by immunoSEQ multiplex PCR, and TCRdb kept only the in-frame ones, dropping some. Of roughly 100,000 clones listed, almost 90% are singletons. The source material was peripheral blood, sampled on day 0 of AZD1222 vaccination. The receptors originated from an adult in good health.

The chain carries TRBV5-1 and TRBJ2-3; 7 bases are shared with TRBD2. Germline CDR1 SGHRS, CDR2 YFSETQ. The CDR3 consists of 18 residues. V was pared by 0 bases and J by 4 bases, with 14 bases of the junction left unmatched. DNA of the CDR3: TGCGCCAGCAGCTTGGCCGCGTGGGAGGGCCGGAGGGCAGATACGCAGTATTTT. Residues: CASSLAAWEGRRADTQYF.

The CDR3 bases are TGCGCCAGCAGCTTCTACAATGAGCAGTTCTTC. Protein product: CASSFYNEQFF. The chain is built from TRBV5-1 and TRBJ2-1; D remains ambiguous. From germline, CDR1 is SGHRS and CDR2 YFSETQ. CDR3 length equals 11 residues. Between the trimmed V and J ends, which lost 2 bases and 3 bases, there was a span of 0 bases.

The chain joins TRBV9 to TRBJ2-2; 8 bases line up with TRBD1. Germline assignment: CDR1 SGDLS and CDR2 YYNGEE. Trimming cost V 4 bases and J 7 bases; bases outside gene matches: 12. The CDR3 loop spans 16 amino acids. The CDR3 coding sequence is TGTGCCAGCAGCACCCCGACAGGGGTAACGGGCGGGGAGCTGTTTTTT. Amino acid sequence: CASSTPTGVTGGELFF.

This clone was observed a few times. The chain links TRBV3-1 (or the pseudogene TRBV3-2) to TRBJ2-1; possibly TRBD2 for D (5 bases). The CDR3 covers 12 residues. Germline CDR1 reads LGHDT; CDR2 reads YNNKEL (reference sequence). Trimming removed 3 bases at V and 7 bases at J, with 7 bases between. CDR3 amino acids: CASSHRENEQFF. The CDR3 DNA reads TGTGCCAGCAGCCATAGGGAGAATGAGCAGTTCTTC.

There are a few counts of this clone. The chain links TRBV5-1 to TRBJ1-2, with a possible D match to TRBD1 (5 bases). Per germline, CDR1 SGHRS and CDR2 YFSETQ. This CDR3 has 13 residues. V was pared by 0 bases and J by 8 bases, with 11 bases between. The CDR3 DNA sequence: TGCGCCAGCAGCTTGGTGTTAGGGGCCGGCTACACCTTC. Translating gives CASSLVLGAGYTF.

The chain recombines TRBV19 with TRBJ2-1, with 10 bases lining up with TRBD2. CDR3 length: 14 amino acids. V dropped 1 base and J dropped 10; count of bases not matched to a gene: 4. In germline, CDR1 is LNHDA, CDR2 SQIVND (reference sequence). CDR3 in DNA: TGTGCCAGTAGTATAGGACTAGCGGGTGCGGAGCAGTTCTTC. Translating it yields CASSIGLAGAEQFF.

This chain links TRBV12-3 or TRBV12-4 with TRBJ2-7, with TRBD2 matching over 7 bases. The CDR3 loop spans 13 amino acids. Germline trimming cut 8 bases from V and 4 bases from J; bases unmatched to any gene: 8. DNA for the CDR3: TGTGCCAGCGGCACAGCGGGATCATACGAGCAGTACTTC. It translates to CASGTAGSYEQYF.

This clone was detected once. The gene calls are TRBV5-1 and TRBJ2-7, with TRBD2 matching over 14 bases. Unmatched junction bases numbered 3, after V lost 3 bases and J lost 4 bases. Germline CDR1 and CDR2: SGHRS and YFSETQ. The CDR3 consists of 15 residues. The CDR3 nucleotides are TGCGCCAGCAGCTCTGGGACTAGCGGGAGTTACGAGCAGTACTTC. It encodes CASSSGTSGSYEQYF.

This chain links TRBV11-2 with TRBJ1-2, with 11 bases lining up with TRBD1. This CDR3 is built from 15 residues. V dropped 6 bases and J dropped 1; count of bases not matched to a gene: 4. Germline loops: CDR1 SGHAT, CDR2 FQNNGV. The CDR3 region has the DNA TGTGCCAGCAGAAGGACAGGGGGCCTTAACTATGGCTACACCTTC. Its translation is CASRRTGGLNYGYTF.

V and J are TRBV7-9 and TRBJ2-3; D perhaps matches TRBD2 (6 bases). Germline V gene sequence: CDR1 SEHNR, CDR2 FQNEAQ (reference sequence). V lost 0 bases to trimming and J lost 6 bases, with 7 bases between them. The CDR3 is 13 residues long. The CDR3 DNA reads as TGTGCCAGCAGCTTAGCGGGGGGTGATACGCAGTATTTT. Translation gives CASSLAGGDTQYF.

V is TRBV10-1 and J is TRBJ2-1; tentatively, D is TRBD2 (6 bases). V shed 2 bases and J shed 9 bases, with 26 bases lying between them. The CDR3 is made up of 18 amino acids. Germline V gene lookup returns CDR1 WNHNN and CDR2 SYGVQD (reference sequence). CDR3: CASSERPMRDGHGGEQFF. The DNA of the CDR3 is TGCGCCAGCAGTGAGAGGCCTATGCGGGACGGCCACGGGGGTGAGCAGTTCTTC.

The CDR3 loop reads CASSQSGQESNYGYTF. In DNA, the CDR3 is TGTGCCAGCAGCCAAAGCGGACAGGAGAGTAACTATGGCTACACCTTC. The V and J genes are TRBV4-2 and TRBJ1-2, with 7 bases fitting TRBD1. Germline-derived CDR1 and CDR2 are LGHNA and YNFKEQ. This CDR3 contains 16 residues. The junction had 7 bases not matched to a gene; V was cut back by 2 bases and J by 1 base.

This chain joins TRBV4-1 and TRBJ1-4; D gene uncertain. This CDR3 has 14 amino acids. Germline CDR1 is MGHRA and CDR2 is YSYEKL. Trimming left V 2 bases short and J 6 bases short, with 10 bases between. The CDR3 here is CASSQLGHDEKLFF. DNA for the CDR3: TGCGCCAGCAGCCAACTGGGTCACGATGAAAAACTGTTTTTT.

V gene TRBV28 combines with J gene TRBJ2-3; no clear D gene. The germline V gene encodes CDR1 MDHEN and CDR2 SYDVKM. V was clipped by 7 bases and J by 6 bases, with 8 bases between them. There are 11 residues in the CDR3. CDR3 sequence: CASNIMDTQYF. CDR3 in DNA: TGTGCCAGCAATATCATGGATACGCAGTATTTT.

This chain uses TRBV2 with TRBJ1-4; D is undetermined. Germline lookup yields CDR1 SNHLY and CDR2 FYNNEI. The CDR3 contains 16 residues. Trimming cost V 5 bases and J 4 bases, with 17 bases left between them. The CDR3 nucleotides are TGTGCCAGCAGTTGGAGAGAGACATCGGGTAATGAAAAACTGTTTTTT. Translated: CASSWRETSGNEKLFF.

This clone has a handful of counts. The chain uses TRBV4-3 and TRBJ2-7, with a possible D match to TRBD2 (5 bases). This CDR3 has 15 residues. Trimming took 0 bases from V and 4 from J, leaving 13 bases between them. The germline CDR1 and CDR2 sequences are LGHNA and YSLEER. The CDR3 DNA reads TGCGCCAGCAGCCAAGATCGGGATAGCGAGTACGAGCAGTACTTC. Translated: CASSQDRDSEYEQYF.

J is TRBJ1-6 and V is TRBV7-8; weak D call: TRBD1 (6 bases). The CDR3 is 13 amino acids. V lost 4 bases, J lost 8 bases, and 9 bases lay in between. Germline V lookup: CDR1 SGHVS, CDR2 FQNEAQ. The CDR3 nucleotides are TGTGCCAGCAGCTCTCGACAGGATTCACCCCTCCACTTT. The encoded protein is CASSSRQDSPLHF. Drawing the rest from reference TRBV7-8 and TRBJ1-6, the complete variable domain is GAGVSQSPRYKVAKRGQDVALRCDPISGHVSLFWYQQALGQGPEFLTYFQNEAQLDKSGLPSDRFFAERPEGSVSTLKIQRTQQEDSAVYLCASSSRQDSPLHFGNGTRLTVT.

The chain couples TRBV7-6 to TRBJ1-1; D call uncertain. V was shortened by 5 bases and J by 4 bases, with 17 bases between the two germline ends. The germline gives CDR1 SGHVS, CDR2 FNYEAQ. This CDR3 has 15 residues. This CDR3 is CASSPKAGSGTEAFF. The DNA for the CDR3 is TGTGCCAGCAGCCCCAAAGCCGGGTCGGGCACTGAAGCTTTCTTT.

The rearrangement joins TRBV10-3 to TRBJ2-7; 7 bases agree with TRBD1. Unmatched junction bases numbered 17, after V lost 6 bases and J lost 6 bases. The CDR3 runs to 16 residues. Germline values: CDR1 ENHRY, CDR2 SYGVKD. The CDR3 reads CAIRSLRDSPPGEQYF. The CDR3 nucleotides are TGTGCCATCAGATCACTGAGGGACAGTCCGCCAGGCGAGCAGTACTTC.

The chain is built from TRBV2 and TRBJ2-1; D tentatively fits TRBD1 or TRBD2 (6 bases each). V dropped 6 bases and J dropped 16 bases, with 19 bases sitting between them. The CDR3 runs 12 residues. Germline loops: CDR1 SNHLY, CDR2 FYNNEI. This chain's CDR3 is CASRGTSSRDFF. As DNA, the CDR3 is TGTGCCAGCAGGGGGACATCGTCGCGGGATTTCTTC.

This chain connects TRBV15 to TRBJ1-4; a weak D match, TRBD1 (5 bases). The CDR3 runs 15 residues. CDR1 and CDR2 (germline): LNHNV, YYDKDF (reference sequence). V was clipped by 0 bases and J by 3 bases, with 8 bases between them. CDR3 region: CATSRDRGPNEKLFF. DNA for the CDR3: TGTGCCACCAGCAGAGATAGGGGACCTAATGAAAAACTGTTTTTT.